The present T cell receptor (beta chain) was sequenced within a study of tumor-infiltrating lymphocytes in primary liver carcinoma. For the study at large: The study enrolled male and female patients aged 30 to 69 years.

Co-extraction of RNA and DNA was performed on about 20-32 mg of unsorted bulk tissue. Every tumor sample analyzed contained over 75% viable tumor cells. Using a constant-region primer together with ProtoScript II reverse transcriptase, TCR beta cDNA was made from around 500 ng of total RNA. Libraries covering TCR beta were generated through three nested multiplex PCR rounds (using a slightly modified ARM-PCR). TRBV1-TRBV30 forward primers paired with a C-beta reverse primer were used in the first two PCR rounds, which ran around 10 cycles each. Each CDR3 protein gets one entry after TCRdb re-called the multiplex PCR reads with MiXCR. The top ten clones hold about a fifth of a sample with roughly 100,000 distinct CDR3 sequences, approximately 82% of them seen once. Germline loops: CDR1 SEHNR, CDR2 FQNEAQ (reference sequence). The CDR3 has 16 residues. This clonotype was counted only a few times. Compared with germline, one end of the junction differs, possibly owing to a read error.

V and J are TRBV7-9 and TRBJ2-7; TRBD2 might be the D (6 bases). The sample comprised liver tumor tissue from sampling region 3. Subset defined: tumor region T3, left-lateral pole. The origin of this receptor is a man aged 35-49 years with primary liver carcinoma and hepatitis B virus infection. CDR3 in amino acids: CTSSPPGGLVGGEQYF. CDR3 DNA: TGTACCAGCAGTCCACCCGGGGGTCTAGTAGGAGGCGAGCAGTACTTC. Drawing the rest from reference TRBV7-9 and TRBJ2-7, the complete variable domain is DTGVSQNPRHKITKRGQNVTFRCDPISEHNRLYWYRQTLGQGPEFLTYFQNEAQLEKSRLLSDRFSAERPKGSFSTLEIQRTEQGDSAMYLCTSSPPGGLVGGEQYFGPGTRLTVT.